This passage covers 2 T cell receptor beta chains from one sample sequenced in a study of CXCR3-negative and CXCR3-positive naive CD8 T cells. The method, 5' RACE with UMI labels, was used to prepare the TRB cDNA libraries. TCRdb reprocessed the 5' RACE reads and keeps a single row for each CDR3 protein, giving no DNA. This table holds 65,000 to 95,000 distinct CDR3 sequences. Material for sequencing was naive CXCR3- CD8+ T cells from blood. The subset: CD45RO-CCR7+CD27+CD95- naive CD8+ T cells lacking CXCR3 (TNR3-). The source is a human donor in good health. Some clones in this sample may be carry-over from other donors' samples.

This chain uses TRBV4-3 with TRBJ2-5; lacking DNA, the TRBD2 call made by TCRdb goes unchecked. This CDR3 has 19 residues. Germline V gene sequence: CDR1 LGHNA, CDR2 YSLEER. The CDR3 sequence: CASSLLPGTSGGVQETQYF.

V usage is TRBV4-1 and J usage is TRBJ2-2; TCRdb lists TRBD2, though no DNA is available to test this call. The length of the CDR3 is 15 residues. Germline CDR1 is MGHRA and CDR2 is YSYEKL. This chain's CDR3 is CASSQGAGGTGELFF.